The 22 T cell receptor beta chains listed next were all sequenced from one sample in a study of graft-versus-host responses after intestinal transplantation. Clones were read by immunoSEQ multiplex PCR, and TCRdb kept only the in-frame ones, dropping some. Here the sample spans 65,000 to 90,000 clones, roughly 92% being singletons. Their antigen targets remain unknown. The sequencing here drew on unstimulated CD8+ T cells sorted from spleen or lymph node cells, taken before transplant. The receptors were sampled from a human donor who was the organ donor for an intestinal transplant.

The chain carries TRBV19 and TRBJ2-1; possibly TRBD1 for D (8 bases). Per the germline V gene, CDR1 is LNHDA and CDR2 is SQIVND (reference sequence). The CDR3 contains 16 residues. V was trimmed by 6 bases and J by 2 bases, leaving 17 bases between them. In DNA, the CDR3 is TGTGCCAGTAGCACCAGCGGGGACAGGACCTACAATGAGCAGTTCTTC. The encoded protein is CASSTSGDRTYNEQFF.

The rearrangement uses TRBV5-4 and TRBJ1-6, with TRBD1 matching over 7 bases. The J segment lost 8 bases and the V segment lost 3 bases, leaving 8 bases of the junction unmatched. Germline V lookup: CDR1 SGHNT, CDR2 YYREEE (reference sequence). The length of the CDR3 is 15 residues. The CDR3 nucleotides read TGTGCCAGCAGCTCCTCCGGGACAGCAGATTCACCCCTCCACTTT. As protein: CASSSSGTADSPLHF.

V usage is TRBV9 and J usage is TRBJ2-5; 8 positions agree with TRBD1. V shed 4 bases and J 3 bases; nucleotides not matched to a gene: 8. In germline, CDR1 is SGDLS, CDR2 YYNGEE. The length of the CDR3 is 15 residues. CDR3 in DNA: TGTGCCAGCAGCCCCCCCGAGGACAGGGAAGAGACCCAGTACTTC. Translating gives CASSPPEDREETQYF. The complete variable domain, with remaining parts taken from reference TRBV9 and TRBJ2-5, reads DSGVTQTPKHLITATGQRVTLRCSPRSGDLSVYWYQQSLDQGLQFLIQYYNGEERAKGNILERFSAQQFPDLHSELNLSSLELGDSALYFCASSPPEDREETQYFGPGTRLLVL.

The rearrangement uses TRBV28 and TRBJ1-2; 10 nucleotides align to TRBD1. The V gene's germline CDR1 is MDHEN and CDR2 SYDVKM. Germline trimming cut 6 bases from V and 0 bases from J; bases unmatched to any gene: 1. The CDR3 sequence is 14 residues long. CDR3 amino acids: CASSGTGANYGYTF. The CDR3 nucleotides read TGTGCCAGCAGCGGGACAGGGGCTAACTATGGCTACACCTTC.

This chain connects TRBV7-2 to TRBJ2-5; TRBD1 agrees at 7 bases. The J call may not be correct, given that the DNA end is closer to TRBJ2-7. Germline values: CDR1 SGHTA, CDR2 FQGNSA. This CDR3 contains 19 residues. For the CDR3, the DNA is TGTGCCAGCTCACCCTCACCGTATCCGAGGACAGGCGAGACCTACGAGCAGTACTTC. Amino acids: CASSPSPYPRTGETYEQYF.

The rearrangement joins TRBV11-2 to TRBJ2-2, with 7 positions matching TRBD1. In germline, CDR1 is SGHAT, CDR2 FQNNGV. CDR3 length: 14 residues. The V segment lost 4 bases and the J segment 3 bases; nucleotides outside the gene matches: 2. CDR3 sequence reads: CASSWTGYTGELFF. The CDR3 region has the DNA TGTGCCAGCAGCTGGACAGGCTACACCGGGGAGCTGTTTTTT.

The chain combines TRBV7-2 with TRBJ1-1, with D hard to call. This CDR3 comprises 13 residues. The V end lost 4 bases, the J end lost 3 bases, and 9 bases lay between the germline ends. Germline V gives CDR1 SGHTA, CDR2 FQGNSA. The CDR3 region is CASSWRGDTEAFF. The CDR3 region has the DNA TGTGCCAGCAGCTGGCGGGGTGACACTGAAGCTTTCTTT.

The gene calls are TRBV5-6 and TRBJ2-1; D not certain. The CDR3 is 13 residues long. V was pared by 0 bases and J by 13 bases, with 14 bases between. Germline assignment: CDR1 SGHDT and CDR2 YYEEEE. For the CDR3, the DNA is TGTGCCAGCAGCTTGGTTCAGGCCGGATCACAGTTCTTC. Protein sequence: CASSLVQAGSQFF.

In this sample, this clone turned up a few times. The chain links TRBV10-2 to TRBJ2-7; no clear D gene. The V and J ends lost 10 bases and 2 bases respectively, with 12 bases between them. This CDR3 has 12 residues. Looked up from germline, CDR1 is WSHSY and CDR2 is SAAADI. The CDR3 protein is CATGPGTYEQYF. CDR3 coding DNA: TGCGCCACAGGCCCAGGAACCTACGAGCAGTACTTC.

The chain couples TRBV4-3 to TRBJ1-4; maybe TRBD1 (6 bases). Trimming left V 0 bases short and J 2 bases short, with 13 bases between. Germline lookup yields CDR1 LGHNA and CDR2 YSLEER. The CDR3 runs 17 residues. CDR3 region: CASSQERGGLTNEKLFF. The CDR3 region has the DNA TGCGCCAGCAGCCAAGAACGCGGGGGGCTTACTAATGAAAAACTGTTTTTT.

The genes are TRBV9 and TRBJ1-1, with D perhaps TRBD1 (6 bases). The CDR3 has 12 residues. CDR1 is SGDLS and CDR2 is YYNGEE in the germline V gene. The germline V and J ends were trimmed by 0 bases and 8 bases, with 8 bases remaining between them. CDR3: CASSVVTGEAFF. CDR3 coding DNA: TGTGCCAGCAGCGTAGTAACAGGGGAAGCTTTCTTT.

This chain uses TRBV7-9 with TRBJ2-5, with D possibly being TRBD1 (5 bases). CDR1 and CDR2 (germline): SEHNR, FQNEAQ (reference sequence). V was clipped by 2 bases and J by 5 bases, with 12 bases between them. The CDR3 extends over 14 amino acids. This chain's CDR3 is CASSLPPRAETQYF. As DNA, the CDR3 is TGTGCCAGCAGCTTACCTCCCAGGGCGGAGACCCAGTACTTC.

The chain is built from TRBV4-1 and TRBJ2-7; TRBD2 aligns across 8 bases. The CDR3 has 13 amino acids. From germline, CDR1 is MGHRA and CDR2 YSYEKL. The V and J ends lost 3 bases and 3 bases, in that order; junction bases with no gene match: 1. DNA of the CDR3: TGCGCCAGCAGCCAGGGGACTAGCTACGAGCAGTACTTC. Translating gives CASSQGTSYEQYF.

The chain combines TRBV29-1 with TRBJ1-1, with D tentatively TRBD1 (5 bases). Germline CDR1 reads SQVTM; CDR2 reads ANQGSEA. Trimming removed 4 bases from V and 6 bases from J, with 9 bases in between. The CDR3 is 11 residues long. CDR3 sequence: CSVGGVPEAFF. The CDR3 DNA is TGCAGCGTTGGGGGGGTTCCTGAAGCTTTCTTT. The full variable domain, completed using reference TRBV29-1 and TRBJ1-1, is SAVISQKPSRDICQRGTSLTIQCQVDSQVTMMFWYRQQPGQSLTLIATANQGSEATYESGFVIDKFPISRPNLTFSTLTVSNMSPEDSSIYLCSVGGVPEAFFGQGTRLTVV.

Here the CDR3 reads CASSFPEGSSYNSPLHF. The CDR3 DNA sequence: TGTGCCAGCAGCTTTCCAGAAGGGAGCTCCTATAATTCACCCCTCCACTTT. The chain combines TRBV7-9 with TRBJ1-6; D is unclear. The germline V and J ends were trimmed by 3 bases and 0 bases, with 12 bases remaining between them. Germline V lookup: CDR1 SEHNR, CDR2 FQNEAQ (reference sequence). The CDR3 spans 17 residues.

The CDR3 DNA is TGTGCCAGCAGCTCCAACAGGGCCCGGGGCTACACCTTC. The encoded protein is CASSSNRARGYTF. J is TRBJ1-2 and V is TRBV11-2, with D tentatively TRBD1 (6 bases). CDR1 SGHAT and CDR2 FQNNGV come from the germline V gene. The CDR3 contains 13 residues. Trimming removed 4 bases at V and 8 bases at J, with 14 bases between.

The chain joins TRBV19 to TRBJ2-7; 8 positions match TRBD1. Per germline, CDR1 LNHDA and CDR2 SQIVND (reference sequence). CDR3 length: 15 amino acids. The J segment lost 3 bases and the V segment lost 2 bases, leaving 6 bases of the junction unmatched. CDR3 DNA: TGTGCCAGTAGTATATCTGGACAGGGTGTCTACGAGCAGTACTTC. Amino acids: CASSISGQGVYEQYF.

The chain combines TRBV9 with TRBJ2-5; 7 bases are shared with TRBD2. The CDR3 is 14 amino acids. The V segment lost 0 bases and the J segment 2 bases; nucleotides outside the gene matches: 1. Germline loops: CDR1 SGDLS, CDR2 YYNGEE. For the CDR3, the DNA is TGTGCCAGCAGCGTAGGGGGGGGGCAAGAGACCCAGTACTTC. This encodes CASSVGGGQETQYF.

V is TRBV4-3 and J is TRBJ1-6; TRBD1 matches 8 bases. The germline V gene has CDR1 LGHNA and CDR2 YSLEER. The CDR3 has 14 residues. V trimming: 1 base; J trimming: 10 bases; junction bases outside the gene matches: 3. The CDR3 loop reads CASSQGTGRSPLHF. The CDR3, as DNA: TGCGCCAGCAGCCAAGGGACAGGGAGGTCACCCCTCCACTTT.

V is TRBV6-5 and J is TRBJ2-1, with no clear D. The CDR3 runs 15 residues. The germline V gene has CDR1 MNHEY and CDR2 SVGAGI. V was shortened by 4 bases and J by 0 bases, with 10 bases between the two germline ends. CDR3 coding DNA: TGTGCCAGCAGTTCAGACTTAAGCTCCTACAATGAGCAGTTCTTC. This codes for CASSSDLSSYNEQFF.

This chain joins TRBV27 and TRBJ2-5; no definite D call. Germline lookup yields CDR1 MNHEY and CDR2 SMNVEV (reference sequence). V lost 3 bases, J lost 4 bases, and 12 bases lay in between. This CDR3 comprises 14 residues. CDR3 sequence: CASSFGRLTETQYF. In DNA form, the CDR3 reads TGTGCCAGCAGTTTTGGCAGGCTCACAGAGACCCAGTACTTC.

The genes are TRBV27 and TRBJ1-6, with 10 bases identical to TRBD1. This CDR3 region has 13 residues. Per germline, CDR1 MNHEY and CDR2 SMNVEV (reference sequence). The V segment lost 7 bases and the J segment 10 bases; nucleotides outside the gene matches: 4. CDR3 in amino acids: CASTGTGESPLHF. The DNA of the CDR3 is TGTGCCAGCACCGGGACAGGGGAATCACCCCTCCACTTT.